This T cell receptor (beta chain) was captured by sequencing in a study of blood T cell repertoires in COVID-19. Among Cohort 3 donors, those recovered had two negative PCRs, clearance, or symptom resolution. The CDR3 contains 14 residues. The germline gives CDR1 MDHEN, CDR2 SYDVKM. V shed 4 bases and J 3 bases; nucleotides not matched to a gene: 4. Libraries were prepared by immunoSEQ multiplex PCR; TCRdb keeps only in-frame clonotypes and omits some of them. The sample carries around 150,000 clones, roughly 82% recorded once. Input material: PBMCs or T cells enriched from blood (not recorded which). The chain carries TRBV28 and TRBJ2-7; 9 bases agree with TRBD1. The TCR was taken from a man between 50 and 59 years old who had recovered from COVID-19. CDR3 residues: CASSYRGRNYEQYF. The CDR3, as DNA: TGTGCCAGCAGTTACAGGGGGCGAAACTACGAGCAGTACTTC.